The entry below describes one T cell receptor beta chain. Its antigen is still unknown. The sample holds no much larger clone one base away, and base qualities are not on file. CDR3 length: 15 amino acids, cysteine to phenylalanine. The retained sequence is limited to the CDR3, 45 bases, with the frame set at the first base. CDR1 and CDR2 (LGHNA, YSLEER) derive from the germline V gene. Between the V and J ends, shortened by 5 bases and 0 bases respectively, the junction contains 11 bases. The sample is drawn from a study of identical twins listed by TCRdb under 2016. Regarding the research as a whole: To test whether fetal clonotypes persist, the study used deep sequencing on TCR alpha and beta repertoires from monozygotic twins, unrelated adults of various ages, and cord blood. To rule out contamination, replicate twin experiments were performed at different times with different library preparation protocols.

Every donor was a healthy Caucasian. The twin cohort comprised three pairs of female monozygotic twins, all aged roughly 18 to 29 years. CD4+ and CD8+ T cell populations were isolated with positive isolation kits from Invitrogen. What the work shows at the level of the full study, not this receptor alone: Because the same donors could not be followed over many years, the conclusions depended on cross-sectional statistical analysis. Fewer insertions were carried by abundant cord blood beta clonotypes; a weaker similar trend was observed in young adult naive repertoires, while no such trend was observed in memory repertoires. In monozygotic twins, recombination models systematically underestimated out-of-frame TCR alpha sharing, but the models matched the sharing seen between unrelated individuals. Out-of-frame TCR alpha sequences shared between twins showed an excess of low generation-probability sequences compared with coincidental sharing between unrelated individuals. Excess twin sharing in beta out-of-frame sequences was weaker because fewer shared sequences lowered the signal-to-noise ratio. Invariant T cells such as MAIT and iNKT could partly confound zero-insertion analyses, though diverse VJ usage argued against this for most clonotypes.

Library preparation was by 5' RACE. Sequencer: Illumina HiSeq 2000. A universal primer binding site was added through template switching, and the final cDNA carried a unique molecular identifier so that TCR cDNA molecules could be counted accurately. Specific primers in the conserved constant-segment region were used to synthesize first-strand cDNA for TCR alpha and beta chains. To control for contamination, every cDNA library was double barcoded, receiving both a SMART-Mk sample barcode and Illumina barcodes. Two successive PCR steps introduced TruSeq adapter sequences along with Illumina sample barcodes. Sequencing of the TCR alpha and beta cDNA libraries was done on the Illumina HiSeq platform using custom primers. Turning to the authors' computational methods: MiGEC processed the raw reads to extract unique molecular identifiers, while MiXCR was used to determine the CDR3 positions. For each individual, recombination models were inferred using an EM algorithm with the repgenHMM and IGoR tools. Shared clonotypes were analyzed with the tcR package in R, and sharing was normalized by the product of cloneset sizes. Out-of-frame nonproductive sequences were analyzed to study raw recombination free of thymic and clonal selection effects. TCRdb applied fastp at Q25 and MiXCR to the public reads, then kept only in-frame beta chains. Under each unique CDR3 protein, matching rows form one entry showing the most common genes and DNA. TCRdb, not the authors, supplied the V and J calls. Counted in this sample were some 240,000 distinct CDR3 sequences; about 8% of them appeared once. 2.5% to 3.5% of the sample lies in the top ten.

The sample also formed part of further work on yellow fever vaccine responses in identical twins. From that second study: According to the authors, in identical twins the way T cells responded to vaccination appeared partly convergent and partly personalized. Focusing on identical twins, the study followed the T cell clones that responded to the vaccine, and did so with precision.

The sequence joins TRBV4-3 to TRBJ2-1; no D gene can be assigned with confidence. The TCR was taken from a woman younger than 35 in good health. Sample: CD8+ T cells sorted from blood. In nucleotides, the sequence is TGCGCCAGCAGCTCCGGACGGAGCTCCTACAATGAGCAGTTCTTC. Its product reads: CASSSGRSSYNEQFF.